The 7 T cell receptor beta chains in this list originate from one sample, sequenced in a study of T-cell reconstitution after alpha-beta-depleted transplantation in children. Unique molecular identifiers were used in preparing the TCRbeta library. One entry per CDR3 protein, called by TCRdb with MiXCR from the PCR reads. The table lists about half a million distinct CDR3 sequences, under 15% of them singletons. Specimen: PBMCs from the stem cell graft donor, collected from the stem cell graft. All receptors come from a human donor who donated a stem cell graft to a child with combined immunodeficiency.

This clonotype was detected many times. The CDR3 here is CASSSGQGPNEQYF. Here the CDR3 DNA reads TGTGCCAGCAGTAGCGGACAGGGGCCTAACGAGCAGTACTTC. The rearrangement joins TRBV6-2 or TRBV6-3 to TRBJ2-7; 9 bases line up with TRBD1. With 5 bases clipped from V and 5 bases from J, the junction kept 7 bases outside the gene matches. This CDR3 has 14 amino acids. Germline V gene sequence: CDR1 MNHEY, CDR2 SVGEGT.

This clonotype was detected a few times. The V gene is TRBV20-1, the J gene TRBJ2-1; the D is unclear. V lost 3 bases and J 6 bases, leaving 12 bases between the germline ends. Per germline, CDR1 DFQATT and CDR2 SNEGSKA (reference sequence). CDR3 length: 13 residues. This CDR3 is CSASSPTGNEQFF. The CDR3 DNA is TGCAGTGCTAGTTCCCCGACTGGCAATGAGCAGTTCTTC.

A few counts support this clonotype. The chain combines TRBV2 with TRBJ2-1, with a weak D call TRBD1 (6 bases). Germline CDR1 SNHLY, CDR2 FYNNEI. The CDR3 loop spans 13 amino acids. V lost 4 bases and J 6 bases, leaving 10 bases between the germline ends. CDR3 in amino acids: CASSVIGGNEQFF. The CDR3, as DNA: TGTGCCAGCAGTGTTATAGGGGGCAATGAGCAGTTCTTC.

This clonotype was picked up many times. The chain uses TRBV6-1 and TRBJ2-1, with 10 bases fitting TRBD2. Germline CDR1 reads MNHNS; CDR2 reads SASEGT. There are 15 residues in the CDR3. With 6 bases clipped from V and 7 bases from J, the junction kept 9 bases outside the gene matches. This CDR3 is CASRTLAGLRNEQFF. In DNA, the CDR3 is TGTGCCAGCAGGACACTAGCGGGACTTCGGAATGAGCAGTTCTTC.

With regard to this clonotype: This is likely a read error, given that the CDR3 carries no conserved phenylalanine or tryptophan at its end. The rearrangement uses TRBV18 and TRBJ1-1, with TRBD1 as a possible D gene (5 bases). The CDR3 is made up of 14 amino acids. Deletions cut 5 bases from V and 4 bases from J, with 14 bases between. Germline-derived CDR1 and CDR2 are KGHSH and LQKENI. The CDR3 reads CASSSNSGGTEAFL. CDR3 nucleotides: TGTGCCAGCTCATCAAACAGTGGGGGCACTGAAGCTTTCCTT.

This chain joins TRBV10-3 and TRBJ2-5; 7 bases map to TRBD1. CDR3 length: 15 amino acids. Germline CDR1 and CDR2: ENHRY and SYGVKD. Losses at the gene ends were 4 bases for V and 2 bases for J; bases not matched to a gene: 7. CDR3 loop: CAISGSGTVQETQYF. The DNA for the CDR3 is TGTGCCATCAGTGGTTCAGGGACAGTTCAAGAGACCCAGTACTTC.

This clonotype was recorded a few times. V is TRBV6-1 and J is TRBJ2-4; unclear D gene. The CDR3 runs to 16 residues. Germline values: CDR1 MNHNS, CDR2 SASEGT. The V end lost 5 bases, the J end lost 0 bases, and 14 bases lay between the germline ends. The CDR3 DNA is TGTGCCAGCAGTAAGACCCTATCCCTAGCCAAAAACATTCAGTACTTC. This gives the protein CASSKTLSLAKNIQYF.